What follows are 22 T cell receptor beta chains derived from one specimen sequenced in a study of type 1 regulatory T cells (dated by TCRdb to the early 2020s). Sequenced on an Illumina MiSeq. The raw public reads went through TCRdb reprocessing: fastp at Q25, MiXCR clone calling, in-frame beta chains kept. A single entry per CDR3 protein holds the most common genes and DNA from its merged rows. This sample is represented by tens of thousands of distinct CDR3 sequences; 60% to 80% of them were singletons. Less than 2% of the sample comes from the top ten. No antigen is known for these receptors. Source material: cultured non-Tr1 T cells, either the whole culture or a sorted T cell fraction (not recorded which). The cell subset or site label corresponds to: non-Tr1 population from the T-allo10 product. Every receptor here comes from a human donor in good health.

V and J are TRBV6-2 or TRBV6-3 and TRBJ2-1, with D unclear. Trimming removed 8 bases from V and 2 bases from J, with 10 bases in between. The CDR3 runs 13 residues. The V gene's germline CDR1 is MNHEY and CDR2 SVGEGT. The CDR3 loop is CASARAPYNEQFF. As DNA, the CDR3 is TGTGCCAGCGCAAGGGCCCCCTACAATGAGCAGTTCTTC.

The V call is TRBV4-2, the J call TRBJ2-3, with a possible D match to TRBD2 (5 bases). Per the germline V gene, CDR1 is LGHNA and CDR2 is YNFKEQ. The V gene lost 5 bases and the J gene lost 2 bases, with 14 bases spanning the gap. The CDR3 loop spans 15 amino acids. CDR3 nucleotides: TGTGCCAGCAGCACAATACTAGGGCCCACAGATACGCAGTATTTT. Translation gives CASSTILGPTDTQYF.

The gene calls are TRBV20-1 and TRBJ2-1; 11 nucleotides match TRBD2. The germline CDR1 and CDR2 sequences are DFQATT and SNEGSKA (reference sequence). V was clipped by 2 bases and J by 6 bases; unmatched bases: 9. This CDR3 has 16 amino acids. The CDR3 here is CSARRLAGGPVNEQFF. In DNA form, the CDR3 reads TGCAGTGCTAGACGTTTAGCGGGAGGGCCGGTCAATGAGCAGTTCTTC.

The J gene is TRBJ2-7, the V gene TRBV11-2; 9 bases agree with TRBD2. There are 14 residues in the CDR3. The ends lost 5 bases at V and 7 bases at J; junction bases unmatched: 9. In germline, CDR1 is SGHAT, CDR2 FQNNGV. The CDR3 loop reads CASSRNLGLAEQYF. The CDR3 DNA is TGTGCCAGCAGCCGGAACCTGGGACTAGCAGAGCAGTACTTC.

The chain joins TRBV5-1 to TRBJ2-4; TRBD1 matches 7 bases. V was pared by 3 bases and J by 0 bases, with 15 bases of the junction left unmatched. The CDR3 has 19 residues. Germline V gene data show CDR1 as SGHRS and CDR2 as YFSETQ. CDR3 sequence (DNA): TGCGCCAGCAGCTCCGTGGGGGACAGCTCAACACTAGCCAAAAACATTCAGTACTTC. Its translation: CASSSVGDSSTLAKNIQYF.

This clonotype appeared a few times. V is TRBV30 and J is TRBJ2-1; perhaps TRBD2 as D (6 bases). The CDR3 totals 15 residues. CDR1 and CDR2 (germline): GTSNPN, SVGIG (reference sequence). Trimming cost V 3 bases and J 0 bases, with 12 bases left between them. As DNA, the CDR3 is TGTGCCTGGAGGGCGGGAAGACGCTCCTACAATGAGCAGTTCTTC. Amino acids: CAWRAGRRSYNEQFF.

The chain has TRBV4-1 and TRBJ2-1, with 8 bases fitting TRBD2. CDR1 is MGHRA and CDR2 is YSYEKL in the germline V gene. The J segment lost 6 bases and the V segment lost 3 bases, leaving 7 bases of the junction unmatched. The CDR3 sequence is 15 residues long. CDR3 in amino acids: CASSHELGTSNEQFF. The CDR3 nucleotides read TGCGCCAGCAGCCATGAACTCGGGACTAGCAATGAGCAGTTCTTC.

This clonotype came up once. Mismatch with germline at one junction end may stem from a read error. The genes are TRBV7-2 and TRBJ2-7, with 8 bases aligning to TRBD1. The CDR3 totals 14 residues. Germline V lookup: CDR1 SGHTA, CDR2 FQGNSA. CDR3 sequence reads: CASSLDQGAYEHYF. The CDR3 nucleotides are TGTGCCAGCAGCTTAGATCAGGGGGCCTACGAGCATTACTTC.

The rearrangement uses TRBV2 and TRBJ1-3; 8 bases line up with TRBD1. The V gene end was trimmed by 8 bases and the J gene end by 1 base; junction bases not matched to a gene: 10. Germline loops: CDR1 SNHLY, CDR2 FYNNEI. This CDR3 is built from 16 residues. In DNA form, the CDR3 reads TGTGCCAGCTTTCGGACAGGGATGAGTTCTGGAAACACCATATATTTT. Its protein is CASFRTGMSSGNTIYF.

The gene calls are TRBV20-1 and TRBJ2-4; the match to TRBD2 covers 10 bases. Germline CDR1 DFQATT, CDR2 SNEGSKA (reference sequence). J gave up 0 bases and V 1 base, and 6 bases lay outside the gene matches. The CDR3 extends over 17 amino acids. The CDR3 DNA sequence: TGCAGTGCTAGAGCGAGAGCGGGAGGGGTAGCCAAAAACATTCAGTACTTC. Translated, it gives CSARARAGGVAKNIQYF.

The chain combines TRBV7-2 with TRBJ2-7; the D call may be TRBD1 or TRBD2 (5 bases each). The CDR3 sequence is 13 residues long. Germline V CDR1 and CDR2: SGHTA, FQGNSA. V lost 0 bases and J lost 6, with 9 bases in between. Here the CDR3 DNA reads TGTGCCAGCAGCTTAGCCGGGGCGGGCGAGCAGTACTTC. It specifies CASSLAGAGEQYF.

V is TRBV18 and J is TRBJ1-1; 11 bases agree with TRBD1. V gave up 3 bases and J gave up 8 bases; unmatched junction bases: 5. CDR3 length equals 14 residues. Germline values: CDR1 KGHSH, CDR2 LQKENI. CDR3 sequence (DNA): TGTGCCAGCTCACCGGGACAGGGGGAAGTGGAAGCTTTCTTT. It is translated as CASSPGQGEVEAFF.

CDR3 in DNA: TGTGCCAGCAGTACACCCAGGTCCCCTGGGTGGACCCAGTACTTC. It encodes CASSTPRSPGWTQYF. V and J are TRBV6-1 and TRBJ2-5, with D uncertain. V lost 5 bases to trimming and J lost 7 bases, with 20 bases between them. This CDR3 is built from 15 residues. The germline gives CDR1 MNHNS, CDR2 SASEGT.

There are a few counts of this clonotype. The rearrangement links TRBV5-1 to TRBJ2-5; D may be TRBD1 (6 bases). The CDR3 spans 14 residues. The V end was cut by 0 bases, the J end by 3 bases, with 9 bases between. Germline loops: CDR1 SGHRS, CDR2 YFSETQ. CDR3 protein: CASSLVAGEETQYF. DNA for the CDR3: TGCGCCAGCAGCTTGGTGGCAGGGGAAGAGACCCAGTACTTC. Based on the CDR3 plus reference TRBV5-1 and TRBJ2-5, the full variable domain is KAGVTQTPRYLIKTRGQQVTLSCSPISGHRSVSWYQQTPGQGLQFLFEYFSETQRNKGNFPGRFSGRQFSNSRSEMNVSTLELGDSALYLCASSLVAGEETQYFGPGTRLLVL.

The chain recombines TRBV20-1 with TRBJ2-1, with TRBD2 matching over 7 bases. The CDR3 has 15 amino acids. CDR1 and CDR2 (germline): DFQATT, SNEGSKA (reference sequence). Unmatched junction bases numbered 5, after V lost 3 bases and J lost 0 bases. CDR3 bases: TGCAGTGCTAGTTGGGGGGGAGGCTCCTACAATGAGCAGTTCTTC. Amino acid sequence: CSASWGGGSYNEQFF.

In its sample, this clonotype was seen once. One junction end disagrees with the germline gene, perhaps due to a read error. In nucleotides, the CDR3 is TGTGCCAGCAGCCTCACTTCCGGGACTGAATCTTTCTTT. As protein: CASSLTSGTESFF. The chain joins TRBV7-9 to TRBJ1-1; maybe TRBD1 (5 bases). The CDR3 spans 13 residues. Germline V gives CDR1 SEHNR, CDR2 FQNEAQ (reference sequence).

This clonotype was detected only a few times. The V call is TRBV20-1, the J call TRBJ2-7; D is perhaps TRBD1 (5 bases). The CDR3 contains 15 residues. Germline CDR1 and CDR2: DFQATT and SNEGSKA (reference sequence). V lost 1 base and J 0 bases, leaving 13 bases between the germline ends. This CDR3 is CSARGQGGSSYEQYF. CDR3 DNA sequence: TGCAGTGCTAGAGGGCAGGGTGGTAGCTCCTACGAGCAGTACTTC.

The V gene is TRBV11-2, the J gene TRBJ2-3; TRBD2 matches 7 bases. V gave up 1 base and J gave up 0 bases; unmatched junction bases: 10. This CDR3 comprises 18 residues. Germline CDR1 reads SGHAT; CDR2 reads FQNNGV. CDR3 protein: CASSLGRSAGPSTDTQYF. In DNA, the CDR3 is TGTGCCAGCAGCTTAGGGCGCTCAGCGGGGCCTAGCACAGATACGCAGTATTTT. The complete variable domain, with remaining parts taken from reference TRBV11-2 and TRBJ2-3, reads EAGVAQSPRYKIIEKRQSVAFWCNPISGHATLYWYQQILGQGPKLLIQFQNNGVVDDSQLPKDRFSAERLKGVDSTLKIQPAKLEDSAVYLCASSLGRSAGPSTDTQYFGPGTRLTVL.

The V and J genes are TRBV12-3 or TRBV12-4 and TRBJ2-1; TRBD2 aligns across 12 bases. The CDR3 sequence is 17 residues long. V lost 2 bases and J lost 7; bases outside the gene matches: 9. The CDR3 nucleotides are TGTGCCAGCAGTTTACAGGCGGGACTAGCGGGCTATAATGAGCAGTTCTTC. It specifies CASSLQAGLAGYNEQFF.

As to this clonotype: A read error is likely, as this CDR3 ends without the conserved phenylalanine or tryptophan. The CDR3 reads CSASFLAGAYEQYL. DNA for the CDR3: TGCAGTGCTTCCTTCCTAGCGGGAGCCTACGAGCAGTACTTA. This rearrangement joins TRBV20-1 to TRBJ2-7; the match to TRBD2 covers 10 bases. Germline CDR1 reads DFQATT; CDR2 reads SNEGSKA (reference sequence). Losses at the gene ends were 5 bases for V and 2 bases for J; bases not matched to a gene: 6. The CDR3 contains 14 residues.

J is TRBJ2-1 and V is TRBV18; D not resolved. The CDR3 totals 12 residues. CDR1 and CDR2 from the germline V gene are KGHSH and LQKENI. Trimming took 0 bases from V and 8 from J, leaving 5 bases between them. In DNA form, the CDR3 reads TGTGCCAGCTCACCACCTAACTATGAGCAGTTCTTC. It specifies CASSPPNYEQFF. The entire variable domain, with the rest obtained from reference TRBV18 and TRBJ2-1, is as follows: NAGVMQNPRHLVRRRGQEARLRCSPMKGHSHVYWYRQLPEEGLKFMVYLQKENIIDESGMPKERFSAEFPKEGPSILRIQQVVRGDSAAYFCASSPPNYEQFFGPGTRLTVL.

The chain is built from TRBV6-1 and TRBJ1-2, with D unresolved. CDR3 size: 13 residues. Germline CDR1 is MNHNS and CDR2 is SASEGT. Deletions cut 7 bases from V and 2 bases from J, with 11 bases between. CDR3 sequence reads: CASMLDGNYGYTF. In DNA form, the CDR3 reads TGTGCCAGCATGCTAGACGGGAACTATGGCTACACCTTC.